Below, 16 T cell receptor beta chains from the same sample are listed, as sequenced in a study of shared T cell receptors in the human thymus. Libraries were prepared by immunoSEQ multiplex PCR; TCRdb keeps only in-frame clonotypes and omits some of them. The sample lists about 400,000 clones; about 95% were seen once. Material for sequencing was thymocytes. The receptor set was obtained from a human donor.

The rearrangement uses TRBV7-6 and TRBJ2-2, with D tentatively TRBD2 (5 bases). The germline V gene encodes CDR1 SGHVS and CDR2 FNYEAQ. The CDR3 length is 14 residues. The ends were cut back, 5 bases at V and 6 bases at J, with 13 bases in the middle. This chain's CDR3 is CASSRLNNAGELFF. The CDR3 DNA sequence: TGTGCCAGCAGCCGACTAAACAACGCCGGGGAGCTGTTTTTT.

The V gene is TRBV28, the J gene TRBJ2-5; 10 positions match TRBD2. CDR1 and CDR2 from the germline V gene are MDHEN and SYDVKM. The CDR3 has 18 residues. The J segment lost 0 bases and the V segment lost 10 bases, leaving 17 bases of the junction unmatched. Written as DNA, the CDR3 is TGTGCCACCGACCGGGCCCTAGCGGGAGAAGGGAACCAAGAGACCCAGTACTTC. This sequence encodes CATDRALAGEGNQETQYF.

This sequence joins TRBV2 and TRBJ2-7, with 7 bases aligning to TRBD1. This CDR3 is built from 14 residues. V was pared by 5 bases and J by 0 bases, with 4 bases of the junction left unmatched. Germline V gene data show CDR1 as SNHLY and CDR2 as FYNNEI. CDR3 sequence: CASSRTGSSYEQYF. CDR3 DNA sequence: TGTGCCAGCAGTAGGACAGGTAGCTCCTACGAGCAGTACTTC.

This chain connects TRBV14 to TRBJ2-7; D uncertain. The length of the CDR3 is 13 residues. Germline V gene lookup returns CDR1 SGHDN and CDR2 FVKESK. The V end lost 1 base, the J end lost 4 bases, and 8 bases lay between the germline ends. Here the CDR3 DNA reads TGTGCCAGCAGCCAAGCTCCTGCGTACGAGCAGTACTTC. This encodes CASSQAPAYEQYF.

V is TRBV7-8 and J is TRBJ2-7; no firm D call. Trimming stripped 8 bases from V and 5 bases from J, with 22 bases between. The CDR3 contains 15 residues. CDR1 is SGHVS and CDR2 is FQNEAQ in the germline V gene. CDR3 nucleotide sequence: TGTGCCAGCGCTGTAGGTCGGTGCTTTGCGGACGAGCAGTACTTC. Protein: CASAVGRCFADEQYF.

This clone has only one observation. The chain has TRBV7-2 and TRBJ2-3; 10 nucleotides agree with TRBD2. V lost 5 bases to trimming and J lost 2 bases; unmatched junction nucleotides: 10. Per the germline V gene, CDR1 is SGHTA and CDR2 is FQGNSA. The CDR3 runs 17 residues. The CDR3, as DNA: TGTGCCAGCAGCCTGAGGACTAGCGGAGCACACACAGATACGCAGTATTTT. Protein: CASSLRTSGAHTDTQYF.

V is TRBV19 and J is TRBJ2-7; 8 bases match TRBD1. V shed 6 bases and J 3 bases; nucleotides not matched to a gene: 10. CDR1 is LNHDA and CDR2 is SQIVND in the germline V gene (reference sequence). The CDR3 is 15 amino acids. The CDR3 spells CASSRTGQAYYEQYF. For the CDR3, the DNA is TGTGCCAGTAGCCGCACGGGACAGGCCTACTACGAGCAGTACTTC. The variable domain in full, completed from reference TRBV19 and TRBJ2-7, reads DGGITQSPKYLFRKEGQNVTLSCEQNLNHDAMYWYRQDPGQGLRLIYYSQIVNDFQKGDIAEGYSVSREKKESFPLTVTSAQKNPTAFYLCASSRTGQAYYEQYFGPGTRLTVT.

This chain links TRBV10-1 with TRBJ1-5; D is ambiguous. Germline loops: CDR1 WNHNN, CDR2 SYGVQD (reference sequence). Between the trimmed V and J ends, which lost 7 bases and 10 bases, there was a span of 20 bases. The CDR3 covers 14 residues. Written as DNA, the CDR3 is TGCGCCAGCAAGGTCATCCTTCCTTTCCCTCCCCAGCATTTT. It translates to CASKVILPFPPQHF.

This chain links TRBV13 with TRBJ1-1, with D tentatively TRBD1 (6 bases). Trimming removed 0 bases at V and 1 base at J, with 15 bases between. The length of the CDR3 is 17 residues. Germline V gene data show CDR1 as PRHDT and CDR2 as FYEKMQ (reference sequence). The DNA for the CDR3 is TGTGCCAGCAGCTTAGGGGTCAGGGGCGGGTGGAACACTGAAGCTTTCTTT. It yields the protein CASSLGVRGGWNTEAFF.

This clone was picked up one time. This CDR3 reads CASSLVGGTSGRAVYEQYF. CDR3 nucleotides: TGCGCCAGCAGCTTGGTCGGAGGGACTAGCGGGAGGGCCGTATACGAGCAGTACTTC. The chain couples TRBV5-1 to TRBJ2-7, with 16 nucleotides matching TRBD2. This CDR3 is built from 19 residues. Germline CDR1 SGHRS, CDR2 YFSETQ. V dropped 0 bases and J dropped 4; count of bases not matched to a gene: 10. Full variable domain (outside the CDR3, taken from reference TRBV5-1 and TRBJ2-7): KAGVTQTPRYLIKTRGQQVTLSCSPISGHRSVSWYQQTPGQGLQFLFEYFSETQRNKGNFPGRFSGRQFSNSRSEMNVSTLELGDSALYLCASSLVGGTSGRAVYEQYFGPGTRLTVT.

The V gene is TRBV27, the J gene TRBJ2-7; TRBD2 might be the D (6 bases). Germline-derived CDR1 and CDR2 are MNHEY and SMNVEV (reference sequence). This CDR3 spans 13 amino acids. V gave up 3 bases and J gave up 6 bases, with 12 bases separating them. The CDR3 region is CASSFWAAGEQYF. The CDR3 DNA is TGTGCCAGCAGTTTTTGGGCAGCGGGCGAGCAGTACTTC.

The J gene is TRBJ2-7, the V gene TRBV30; D may match TRBD1 or TRBD2 (5 bases each). Trimming took off 2 bases at V and 4 bases at J, with 21 bases between the two ends. CDR3 length equals 16 residues. Germline loops: CDR1 GTSNPN, CDR2 SVGIG (reference sequence). This chain's CDR3 is CAWSYSRDQGLYEQYF. As DNA, the CDR3 is TGTGCCTGGAGTTACTCCCGGGACCAGGGCCTATACGAGCAGTACTTC.

The J gene is TRBJ2-3, the V gene TRBV4-3, with unresolved D. The ends were cut back, 2 bases at V and 4 bases at J, with 10 bases in the middle. CDR3 length: 14 residues. Germline V CDR1 and CDR2: LGHNA, YSLEER. CDR3 sequence (DNA): TGCGCCAGCAGCCAACGGGTGGCGGCAGATACGCAGTATTTT. Its translation is CASSQRVAADTQYF.

The chain links TRBV7-2 to TRBJ2-3; D might be TRBD1 or TRBD2, each matching 5 bases. The ends were cut back, 1 base at V and 1 base at J, with 21 bases in the middle. Germline CDR1 SGHTA, CDR2 FQGNSA. The CDR3 is 19 amino acids. CDR3 DNA sequence: TGTGCCAGCAGCTTAGAGAGGGGAGTGGAAAGCGGCCGCACAGATACGCAGTATTTT. Protein sequence: CASSLERGVESGRTDTQYF.

The DNA for the CDR3 is TGCGCCAGCAGCCCTTACAGGGGCTCGGGTGAAGCTTTCTTT. The encoded protein is CASSPYRGSGEAFF. The chain combines TRBV4-1 with TRBJ1-1; 7 bases agree with TRBD1. V dropped 4 bases and J dropped 7; count of bases not matched to a gene: 9. This CDR3 is built from 14 residues. Germline CDR1 and CDR2: MGHRA and YSYEKL.

The rearrangement uses TRBV13 and TRBJ2-7; 8 nucleotides agree with TRBD2. V was pared by 6 bases and J by 4 bases, with 14 bases of the junction left unmatched. CDR1 and CDR2 (germline): PRHDT, FYEKMQ (reference sequence). This CDR3 contains 16 residues. CDR3 loop: CASSSGTGGRSYEQYF. In nucleotides, the CDR3 is TGTGCCAGCAGTTCGGGCACGGGAGGGCGGTCTTACGAGCAGTACTTC.